These 8 T cell receptor beta chains originate from one sample sequenced in a study of beta chain features in type 1 diabetes. The authors reverse transcribed all of the isolated RNA, so sequencing captured expressed TCRB transcripts. Repertoires were generated with immunoSEQ multiplex PCR, while TCRdb's copy carries only in-frame clones and drops some. Here the sample spans about 900,000 clones, 17% being singletons. The sequenced sample was naive CD4+ T cells from blood. The receptor set was obtained from a woman in her late teens or twenties in good health.

This chain joins TRBV15 and TRBJ2-7; D uncertain. The CDR3 spans 16 residues. Germline CDR1 reads LNHNV; CDR2 reads YYDKDF (reference sequence). V was trimmed by 5 bases and J by 0 bases, leaving 17 bases between them. Here the CDR3 reads CATSPHSIVLSYEQYF. CDR3 in DNA: TGTGCCACCAGCCCACATTCAATAGTCCTCTCCTACGAGCAGTACTTC.

The chain couples TRBV6-1 to TRBJ2-1, with TRBD2 matching over 13 bases. From germline, CDR1 is MNHNS and CDR2 SASEGT. Trimming cost V 11 bases and J 7 bases; bases outside gene matches: 5. CDR3 length: 13 residues. CDR3 protein: CASGLAGINEQFF. For the CDR3, the DNA is TGTGCCTCGGGACTAGCGGGGATAAATGAGCAGTTCTTC.

A few counts support this clone. J is TRBJ2-5 and V is TRBV18, with D possibly being TRBD2 (6 bases). The germline gives CDR1 KGHSH, CDR2 LQKENI. V lost 3 bases and J 2 bases, leaving 10 bases between the germline ends. The CDR3 covers 14 residues. In DNA, the CDR3 is TGTGCCAGCTCACCGCTGGGACTGCAAGAGACCCAGTACTTC. Translation gives CASSPLGLQETQYF. Complete variable domain (other parts from reference TRBV18 and TRBJ2-5): NAGVMQNPRHLVRRRGQEARLRCSPMKGHSHVYWYRQLPEEGLKFMVYLQKENIIDESGMPKERFSAEFPKEGPSILRIQQVVRGDSAAYFCASSPLGLQETQYFGPGTRLLVL.

As regards this clone: This same CDR3 is encoded by further DNA sequences in the sample. The gene calls are TRBV18 and TRBJ2-7; D ambiguous. Germline V lookup: CDR1 KGHSH, CDR2 LQKENI. Trimming took off 2 bases at V and 3 bases at J, with 11 bases between the two ends. The CDR3 has 14 amino acids. The CDR3 region has the DNA TGTGCCAGCTCACCAGGCACTGGAATCTACGAGCAGTACTTC. It yields the protein CASSPGTGIYEQYF.

This sequence joins TRBV7-2 and TRBJ2-1; 14 bases map to TRBD2. The CDR3 is made up of 18 amino acids. Trimming took 5 bases from V and 1 from J; bases not matched to a gene: 7. CDR1 is SGHTA and CDR2 is FQGNSA in the germline V gene. DNA for the CDR3: TGTGCCAGCAGCCCACGACTAGCGGGAGGGACTTCCTACAATGAGCAGTTCTTC. This codes for CASSPRLAGGTSYNEQFF. Filled out from reference TRBV7-2 and TRBJ2-1, the complete variable domain reads GAGVSQSPSNKVTEKGKDVELRCDPISGHTALYWYRQSLGQGLEFLIYFQGNSAPDKSGLPSDRFSAERTGGSVSTLTIQRTQQEDSAVYLCASSPRLAGGTSYNEQFFGPGTRLTVL.

Only a few counts were recorded for this clone. Other nucleotide sequences from this sample produce the same CDR3. This chain joins TRBV13 and TRBJ2-3; D remains ambiguous. V was pared by 0 bases and J by 5 bases, with 3 bases between. The CDR3 length is 12 residues. Germline V gene lookup returns CDR1 PRHDT and CDR2 FYEKMQ (reference sequence). The CDR3 sequence: CASSLGGDTQYF. The CDR3 nucleotides read TGTGCCAGCAGCTTAGGGGGAGATACGCAGTATTTT.

The rearrangement links TRBV10-3 to TRBJ1-1; 10 nucleotides align to TRBD1. J gave up 11 bases and V 7 bases, and 16 bases lay outside the gene matches. CDR3 length: 15 amino acids. CDR1 ENHRY and CDR2 SYGVKD come from the germline V gene. CDR3 nucleotide sequence: TGTGCCATCAAGGACGGGACAGGGGAAAGGAGCTCGGCTTTCTTT. It translates to CAIKDGTGERSSAFF.

The genes are TRBV28 and TRBJ2-7; 10 positions match TRBD1. V was pared by 5 bases and J by 6 bases, with 10 bases of the junction left unmatched. The V gene's germline CDR1 is MDHEN and CDR2 SYDVKM. The CDR3 totals 15 residues. In nucleotides, the CDR3 is TGTGCCAGCAGTATCGGGACAGGGGCCGAGCGCGAGCAGTACTTC. Residues: CASSIGTGAEREQYF.